The present TCR beta chain was sequenced within a study of blood T cell repertoires in COVID-19. Study overall: Collection of acute and convalescent COVID-19 samples took place in the United States, Italy and Spain.

Per the original methods: Nucleated cell number was recorded as an estimate derived from reference gene primer amplification. Using immunoSEQ multiplex PCR, the repertoire was profiled, and TCRdb retains in-frame clones only, with some absent. The D gene and trimming were derived from the DNA, and the V and J assignments and clone size from that table. The sample includes 42,000 or so clones, 92% of them seen just once. This CDR3 has 16 residues. V shed 1 base and J 2 bases; nucleotides not matched to a gene: 6. Germline V gene data show CDR1 as KGHSH and CDR2 as LQKENI. The material sequenced was peripheral blood. V gene TRBV18 combines with J gene TRBJ2-3; 7 nucleotides line up with TRBD2. The sequence was collected from a man in his fifties or sixties with active COVID-19. The CDR3, as DNA: TGTGCCAGCTCACCACGGGGCGGGAGTGCCACAGATACGCAGTATTTT. Residues: CASSPRGGSATDTQYF.